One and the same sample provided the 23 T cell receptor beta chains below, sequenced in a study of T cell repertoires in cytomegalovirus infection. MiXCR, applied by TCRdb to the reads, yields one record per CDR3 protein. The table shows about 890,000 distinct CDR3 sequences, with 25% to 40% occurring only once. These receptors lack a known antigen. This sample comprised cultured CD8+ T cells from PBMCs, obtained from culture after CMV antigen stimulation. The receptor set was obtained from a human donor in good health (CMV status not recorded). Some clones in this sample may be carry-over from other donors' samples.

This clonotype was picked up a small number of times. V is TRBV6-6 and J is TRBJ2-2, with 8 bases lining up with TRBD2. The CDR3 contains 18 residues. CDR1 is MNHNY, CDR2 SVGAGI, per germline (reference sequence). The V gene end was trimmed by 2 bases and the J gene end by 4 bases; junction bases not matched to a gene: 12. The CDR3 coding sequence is TGTGCCAGCAGTTACCGGGAGCGGGGGACCGAAGGCACCGGGGAGCTGTTTTTT. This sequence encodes CASSYRERGTEGTGELFF.

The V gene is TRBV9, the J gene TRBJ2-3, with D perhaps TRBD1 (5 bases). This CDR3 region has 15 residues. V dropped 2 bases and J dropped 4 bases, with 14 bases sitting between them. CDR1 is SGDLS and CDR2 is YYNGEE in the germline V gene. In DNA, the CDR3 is TGTGCCAGCAGCGTCGAGAATGGGGCCGCAGATACGCAGTATTTT. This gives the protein CASSVENGAADTQYF.

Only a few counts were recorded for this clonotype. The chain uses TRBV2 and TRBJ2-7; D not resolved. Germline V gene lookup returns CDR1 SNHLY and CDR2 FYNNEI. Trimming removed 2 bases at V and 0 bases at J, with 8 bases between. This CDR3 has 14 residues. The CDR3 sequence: CASSELAYSYEQYF. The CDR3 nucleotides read TGTGCCAGCAGTGAATTAGCATACTCCTACGAGCAGTACTTC.

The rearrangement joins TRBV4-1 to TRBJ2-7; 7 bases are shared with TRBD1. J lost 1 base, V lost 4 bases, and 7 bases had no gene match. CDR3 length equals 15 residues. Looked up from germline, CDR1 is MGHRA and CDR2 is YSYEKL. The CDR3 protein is CASSPRDRASYEQYF. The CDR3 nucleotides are TGCGCCAGCAGCCCCCGCGACAGGGCGTCCTACGAGCAGTACTTC.

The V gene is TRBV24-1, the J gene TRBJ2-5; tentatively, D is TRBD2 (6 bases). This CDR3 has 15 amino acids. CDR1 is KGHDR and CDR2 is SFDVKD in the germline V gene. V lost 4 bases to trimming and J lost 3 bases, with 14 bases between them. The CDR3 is CATSDRGLFKETQYF. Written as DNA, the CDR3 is TGTGCCACCAGTGACCGAGGACTATTCAAAGAGACCCAGTACTTC.

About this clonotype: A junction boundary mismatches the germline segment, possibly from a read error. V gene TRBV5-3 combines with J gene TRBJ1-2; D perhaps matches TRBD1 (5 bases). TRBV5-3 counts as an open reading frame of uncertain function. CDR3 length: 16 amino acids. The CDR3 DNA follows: TGTGCCAGCAGCTCTGGGACGGACCGTTTTAACTATGGCTACACCTTC. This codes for CASSSGTDRFNYGYTF.

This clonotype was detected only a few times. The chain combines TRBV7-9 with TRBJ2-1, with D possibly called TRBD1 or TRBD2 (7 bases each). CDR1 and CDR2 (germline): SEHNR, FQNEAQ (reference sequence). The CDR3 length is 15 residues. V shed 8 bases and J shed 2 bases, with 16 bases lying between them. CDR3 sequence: CASQVRGGAYNEQFF. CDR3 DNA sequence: TGTGCCAGCCAGGTCAGGGGGGGGGCCTACAATGAGCAGTTCTTC.

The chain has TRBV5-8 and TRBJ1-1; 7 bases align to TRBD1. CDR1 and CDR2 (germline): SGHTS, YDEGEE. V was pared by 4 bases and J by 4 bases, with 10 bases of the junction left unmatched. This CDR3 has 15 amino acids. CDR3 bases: TGTGCCAGCAGCCCCGCAGGGGGTAGGCTCACTGAAGCTTTCTTT. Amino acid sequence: CASSPAGGRLTEAFF. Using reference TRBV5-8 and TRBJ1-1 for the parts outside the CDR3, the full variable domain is EAGVTQSPTHLIKTRGQQATLRCSPISGHTSVYWYQQALGLGLQFLLWYDEGEERNRGNFPPRFSGRQFPNYSSELNVNALELEDSALYLCASSPAGGRLTEAFFGQGTRLTVV.

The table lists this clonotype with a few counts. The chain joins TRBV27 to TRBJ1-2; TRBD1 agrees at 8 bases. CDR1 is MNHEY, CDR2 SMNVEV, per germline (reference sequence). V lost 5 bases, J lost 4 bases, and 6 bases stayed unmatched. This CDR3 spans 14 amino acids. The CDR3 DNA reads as TGTGCCAGCAGTAGACAGGGGAGAACCTATGGCTACACCTTC. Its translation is CASSRQGRTYGYTF.

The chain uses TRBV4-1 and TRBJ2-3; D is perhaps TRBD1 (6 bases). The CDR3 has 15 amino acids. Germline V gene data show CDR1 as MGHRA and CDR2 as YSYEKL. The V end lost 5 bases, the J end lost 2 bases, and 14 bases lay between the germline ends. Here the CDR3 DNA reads TGCGCCAGCAGCACCTTACAGGGAACCACAGATACGCAGTATTTT. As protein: CASSTLQGTTDTQYF.

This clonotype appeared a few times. The CDR3 loop is CAITGTAHSEAFF. In DNA, the CDR3 is TGCGCCATTACAGGAACAGCGCACTCTGAAGCTTTCTTT. This sequence joins TRBV4-3 and TRBJ1-1; D is possibly TRBD1 (5 bases). The germline CDR1 and CDR2 sequences are LGHNA and YSLEER. V was clipped by 10 bases and J by 6 bases, with 18 bases between them. The CDR3 covers 13 residues.

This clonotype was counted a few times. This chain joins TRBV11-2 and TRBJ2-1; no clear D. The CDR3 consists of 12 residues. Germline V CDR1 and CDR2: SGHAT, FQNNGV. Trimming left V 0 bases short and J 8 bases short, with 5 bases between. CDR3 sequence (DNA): TGTGCCAGCAGCTTAGAGGCGGATGAGCAGTTCTTC. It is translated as CASSLEADEQFF. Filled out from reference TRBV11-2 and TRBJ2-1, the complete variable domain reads EAGVAQSPRYKIIEKRQSVAFWCNPISGHATLYWYQQILGQGPKLLIQFQNNGVVDDSQLPKDRFSAERLKGVDSTLKIQPAKLEDSAVYLCASSLEADEQFFGPGTRLTVL.

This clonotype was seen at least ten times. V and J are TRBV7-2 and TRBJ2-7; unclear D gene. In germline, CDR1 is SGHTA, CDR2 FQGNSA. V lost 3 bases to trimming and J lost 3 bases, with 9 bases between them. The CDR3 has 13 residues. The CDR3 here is CASSLGKHYEQYV. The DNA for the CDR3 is TGTGCCAGCAGCTTGGGCAAACACTACGAGCAGTACGTC.

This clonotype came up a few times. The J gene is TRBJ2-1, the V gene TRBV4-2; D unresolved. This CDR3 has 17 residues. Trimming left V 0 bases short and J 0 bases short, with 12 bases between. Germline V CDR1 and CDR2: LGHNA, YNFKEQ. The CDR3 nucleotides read TGTGCCAGCAGCCAAGACCTCCTGGTAAGCTCCTACAATGAGCAGTTCTTC. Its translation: CASSQDLLVSSYNEQFF.

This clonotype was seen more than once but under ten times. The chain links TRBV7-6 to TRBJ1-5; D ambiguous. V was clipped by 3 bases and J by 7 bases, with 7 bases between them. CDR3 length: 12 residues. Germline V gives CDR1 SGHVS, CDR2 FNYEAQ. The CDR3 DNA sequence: TGTGCCAGCAGCTTTCTGGGACAGCCCCAGCATTTT. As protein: CASSFLGQPQHF.

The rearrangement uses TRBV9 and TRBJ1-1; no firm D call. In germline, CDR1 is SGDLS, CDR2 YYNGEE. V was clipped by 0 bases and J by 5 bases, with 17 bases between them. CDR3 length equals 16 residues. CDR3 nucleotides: TGTGCCAGCAGCGTAGTTTCATCAACCTATGTAACTGAAGCTTTCTTT. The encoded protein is CASSVVSSTYVTEAFF.

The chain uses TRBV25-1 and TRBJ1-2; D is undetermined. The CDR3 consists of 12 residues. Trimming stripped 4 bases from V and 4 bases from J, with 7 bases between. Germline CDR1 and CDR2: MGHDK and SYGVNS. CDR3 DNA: TGTGCCAGCAGTGTCAACAGCTATGGCTACACCTTC. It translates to CASSVNSYGYTF.

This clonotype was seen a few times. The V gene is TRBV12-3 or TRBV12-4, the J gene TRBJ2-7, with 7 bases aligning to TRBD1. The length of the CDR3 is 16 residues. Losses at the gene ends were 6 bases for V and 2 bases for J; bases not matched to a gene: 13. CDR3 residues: CASSDSTGVLTYEQYF. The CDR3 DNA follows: TGTGCCAGCAGCGATAGTACAGGGGTACTAACCTACGAGCAGTACTTC.

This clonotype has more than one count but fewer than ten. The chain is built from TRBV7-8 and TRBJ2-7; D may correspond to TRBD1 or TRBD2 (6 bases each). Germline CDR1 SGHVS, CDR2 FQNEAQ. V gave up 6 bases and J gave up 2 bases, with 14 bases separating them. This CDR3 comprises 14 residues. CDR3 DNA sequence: TGTGCCAGCAGTGTAGGGGGGACCGCCTACGAGCAGTACGTC. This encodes CASSVGGTAYEQYV.

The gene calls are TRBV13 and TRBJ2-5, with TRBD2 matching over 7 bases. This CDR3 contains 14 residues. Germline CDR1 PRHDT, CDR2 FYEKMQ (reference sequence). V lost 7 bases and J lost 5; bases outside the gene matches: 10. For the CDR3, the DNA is TGTGCCAGCACTGGGAGGGGCGTGGGGGAGACCCAGTACTTC. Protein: CASTGRGVGETQYF.

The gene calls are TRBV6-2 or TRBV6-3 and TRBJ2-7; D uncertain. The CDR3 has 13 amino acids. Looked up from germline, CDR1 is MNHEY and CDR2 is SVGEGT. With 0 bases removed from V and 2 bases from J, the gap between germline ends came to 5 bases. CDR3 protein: CASSYSRPYEQYV. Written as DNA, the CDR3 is TGTGCCAGCAGTTACTCCAGGCCCTACGAGCAGTACGTC.

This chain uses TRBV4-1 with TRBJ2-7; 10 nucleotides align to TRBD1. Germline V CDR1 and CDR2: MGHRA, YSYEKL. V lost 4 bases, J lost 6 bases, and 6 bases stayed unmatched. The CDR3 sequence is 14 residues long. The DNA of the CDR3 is TGCGCCAGCAGCCTGACCGGGACAGGGGCCGAGCAGTACTTC. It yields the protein CASSLTGTGAEQYF.

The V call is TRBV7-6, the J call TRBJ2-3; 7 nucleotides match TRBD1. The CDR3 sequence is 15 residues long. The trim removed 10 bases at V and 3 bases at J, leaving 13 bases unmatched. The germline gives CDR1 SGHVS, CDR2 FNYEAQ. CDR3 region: CANKYRGGGTDTQYF. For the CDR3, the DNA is TGTGCCAACAAATACAGGGGTGGAGGAACAGATACGCAGTATTTT.